The rows below give T cell receptor beta chains drawn from one sample of a study of blood T cell repertoires in COVID-19. The repertoire was sequenced with immunoSEQ multiplex PCR; TCRdb's copy has only in-frame clones and lacks some. In the table there are about 180,000 clones, about 84% of which are singletons. The source material was peripheral blood. Every receptor here comes from an older person with COVID-19, enrolled during active disease. The CDR3 runs from the conserved cysteine through the conserved F or W. The order of the fields is J gene, D gene, V gene, clone size, CDR3 DNA, CDR3 protein. The D gene is left open where the match is weak. The size of a clone is reported for some rows only, either as once, few or many, or as a class for expanded clones.

TRBJ2-2 NA TRBV11-1 NA TGTGCCAGCAGCATCACAGGGAGAAGAGACGGGGAGCTGTTTTTT CASSITGRRDGELFF
TRBJ1-1 NA TRBV5-4 NA TGTGCCAGCAGCTTTACGGGAGGTGGGAACACTGAAGCTTTCTTT CASSFTGGGNTEAFF
TRBJ2-3 TRBD2 TRBV5-4 NA TGTGCCAGCAGCTCGGGACTAGCGGGAGGCACAGATACGCAGTATTTT CASSSGLAGGTDTQYF
TRBJ2-7 TRBD1 TRBV28 NA TGTGCCAGCAGTTTGGGACAGCACTACGAGCAGTACTTC CASSLGQHYEQYF
TRBJ1-5 NA TRBV4-3 NA TGCGCCAGCAGCCAAGAACCCGGTGCCAATCAGCCCCAGCATTTT CASSQEPGANQPQHF
TRBJ2-6 NA TRBV6-5 NA TGTGCCAGCATGAGGGAGGCTGGGGCCAACGTCCTGACTTTC CASMREAGANVLTF
TRBJ2-7 TRBD1 TRBV5-1 NA TGCGCCAGCAGCTTAAGGACAGGGGAGGGAGAGCAGTACTTC CASSLRTGEGEQYF
TRBJ2-5 NA TRBV5-4 NA TGTGCCAGCAGCCCGGGACAAGAGACCCAGTACTTC CASSPGQETQYF
TRBJ2-1 NA TRBV11-2 NA TGTGCGGTTGGGCAGACACACTACAATGAGCAGTTCTTC CAVGQTHYNEQFF
TRBJ2-3 TRBD2 TRBV3-1/TRBV3-2 NA TGTGCCAGCAGCCAAGTACTAGCGGGAGGGCTTGTTACGCAGTATTTT CASSQVLAGGLVTQYF
TRBJ1-2 NA TRBV6-5 NA TGTGCCAGCCGACGGGACTTGAGCTATGGCTACACCTTC CASRRDLSYGYTF
TRBJ2-5 NA TRBV28 NA TGTGCCAGCAGCCCAGGGGACGCAGAGACCCAGTACTTC CASSPGDAETQYF
TRBJ1-5 TRBD1 TRBV24-1 NA TGTGCCACCGGGACAGATAGCAATCAGCCCCAGCATTTT CATGTDSNQPQHF
TRBJ1-1 NA TRBV3-1/TRBV3-2 NA TGTGCCAGCAGCCAATTATCAAAGAGGGCCACTGAAGCTTTCTTT CASSQLSKRATEAFF
TRBJ1-1 TRBD1 TRBV9 NA TGTGCCAGCAGCGTAGGCCCGACAGGGGGTGAAGCTTTCTTT CASSVGPTGGEAFF
TRBJ1-6 NA TRBV6-2/TRBV6-3 NA TGTGCCAGCACCCCCCCCGTGCGGGGGACTGGGAATTCACCCCTCCACTTT CASTPPVRGTGNSPLHF
TRBJ2-2 NA TRBV28 once TGTGCCAGCAGCCTCCGGTCCGGGGAGCTGTTTTTT CASSLRSGELFF
TRBJ2-7 TRBD1 TRBV7-2 once TGTGCCAGCAGCCGGGACAGGGGGCTCAACGAGCAGTACTTC CASSRDRGLNEQYF
TRBJ1-1 TRBD1 TRBV27 NA TGTGCCAGCAAAAAGGGGGCGCAGGGCACTGAAGCTTTCTTT CASKKGAQGTEAFF
TRBJ2-7 NA TRBV27 NA TGTGCCAGCAGCCGACTCCGTAACCGGGAATACGAGCAGTACTTC CASSRLRNREYEQYF
TRBJ2-2 TRBD1 TRBV28 NA TGTGCTCACAGGGGGCGCGGTACCGGGGAGCTGTTTTTT CAHRGRGTGELFF
TRBJ2-5 TRBD2 TRBV7-8 NA TGTGCCAGCAGCTTAAGCCTAGCGGGAGGGGGGGAGACCCAGTACTTC CASSLSLAGGGETQYF
TRBJ1-5 NA TRBV6-5 NA TGTGCCAGCGGTTCCGGGTGGGATCAGCCCCAGCATTTT CASGSGWDQPQHF
TRBJ2-5 TRBD2 TRBV9 once TGTGCCAGCAGCGTAGGTCCAGCGGGGGGGCAAGAGACCCAGTACTTC CASSVGPAGGQETQYF
TRBJ2-3 NA TRBV12-3/TRBV12-4 NA TGTGCCGTCCGGGACACAGCGAGGGATACGCAGTATTTT CAVRDTARDTQYF
TRBJ2-5 TRBD2 TRBV28 NA TGTGCCAGCAGCACCTCAAAAACTAGCGGGAAAGAGACCCAGTACTTC CASSTSKTSGKETQYF
TRBJ1-4 TRBD1 TRBV6-6 once TGTGCCAGCAGTTACCTGGACAGGGCGGATAAAAAACTGTTTTTT CASSYLDRADKKLFF